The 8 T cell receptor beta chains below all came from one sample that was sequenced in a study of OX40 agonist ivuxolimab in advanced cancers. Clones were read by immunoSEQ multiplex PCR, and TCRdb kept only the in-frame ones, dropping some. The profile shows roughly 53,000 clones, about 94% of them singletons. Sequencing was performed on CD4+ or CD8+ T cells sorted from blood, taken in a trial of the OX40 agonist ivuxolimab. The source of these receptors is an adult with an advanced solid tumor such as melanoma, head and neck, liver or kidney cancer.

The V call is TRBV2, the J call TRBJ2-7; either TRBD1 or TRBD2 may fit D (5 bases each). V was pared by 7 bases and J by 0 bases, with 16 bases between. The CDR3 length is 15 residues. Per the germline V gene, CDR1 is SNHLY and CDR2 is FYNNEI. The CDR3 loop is CASKVESGSSYEQYF. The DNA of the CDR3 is TGTGCCAGCAAAGTGGAGTCAGGGAGCTCCTACGAGCAGTACTTC.

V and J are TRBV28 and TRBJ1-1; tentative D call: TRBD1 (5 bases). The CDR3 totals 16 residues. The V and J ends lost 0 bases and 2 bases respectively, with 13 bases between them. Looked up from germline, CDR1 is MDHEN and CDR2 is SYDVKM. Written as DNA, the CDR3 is TGTGCCAGCAGTTTATGGGACCCAGGGTACAACACTGAAGCTTTCTTT. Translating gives CASSLWDPGYNTEAFF.

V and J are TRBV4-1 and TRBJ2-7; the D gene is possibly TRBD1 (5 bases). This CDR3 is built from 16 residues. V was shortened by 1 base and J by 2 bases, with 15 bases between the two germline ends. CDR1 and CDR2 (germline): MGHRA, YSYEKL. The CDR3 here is CASSQGRAEQAYEQYF. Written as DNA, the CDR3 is TGCGCCAGCAGCCAAGGTAGGGCAGAACAGGCCTACGAGCAGTACTTC.

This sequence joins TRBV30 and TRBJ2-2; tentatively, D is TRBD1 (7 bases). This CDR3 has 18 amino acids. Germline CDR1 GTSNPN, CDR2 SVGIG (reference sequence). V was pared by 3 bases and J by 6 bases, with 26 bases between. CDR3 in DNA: TGTGCCTGGAGGAAGTCGACAGGGCTCCAAACTAGCTCCGGGGAGCTGTTTTTT. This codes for CAWRKSTGLQTSSGELFF.

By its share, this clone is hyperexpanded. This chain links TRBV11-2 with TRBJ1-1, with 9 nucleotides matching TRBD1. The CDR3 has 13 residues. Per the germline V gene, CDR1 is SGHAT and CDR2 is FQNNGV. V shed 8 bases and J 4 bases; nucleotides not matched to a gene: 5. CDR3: CASGTGHGTEAFF. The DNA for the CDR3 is TGTGCCAGCGGGACAGGGCATGGCACTGAAGCTTTCTTT.

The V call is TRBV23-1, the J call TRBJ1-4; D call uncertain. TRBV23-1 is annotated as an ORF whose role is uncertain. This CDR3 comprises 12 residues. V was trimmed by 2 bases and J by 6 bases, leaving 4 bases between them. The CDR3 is CASSQKDEKLFF. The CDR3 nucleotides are TGCGCCAGCAGTCAAAAGGATGAAAAACTGTTTTTT.

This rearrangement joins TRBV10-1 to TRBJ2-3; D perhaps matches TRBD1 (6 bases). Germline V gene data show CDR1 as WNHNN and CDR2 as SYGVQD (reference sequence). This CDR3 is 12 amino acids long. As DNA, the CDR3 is TGCGGGGGGCCCCCGGTGACAGATACGCAGTATTTT. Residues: CGGPPVTDTQYF.

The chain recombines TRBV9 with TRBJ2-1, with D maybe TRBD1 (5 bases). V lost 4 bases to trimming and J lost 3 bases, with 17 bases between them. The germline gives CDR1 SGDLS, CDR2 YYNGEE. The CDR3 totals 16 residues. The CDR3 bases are TGTGCCAGCAGCCCCCCCCAGGGTAGGAACTACAATGAGCAGTTCTTC. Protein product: CASSPPQGRNYNEQFF.